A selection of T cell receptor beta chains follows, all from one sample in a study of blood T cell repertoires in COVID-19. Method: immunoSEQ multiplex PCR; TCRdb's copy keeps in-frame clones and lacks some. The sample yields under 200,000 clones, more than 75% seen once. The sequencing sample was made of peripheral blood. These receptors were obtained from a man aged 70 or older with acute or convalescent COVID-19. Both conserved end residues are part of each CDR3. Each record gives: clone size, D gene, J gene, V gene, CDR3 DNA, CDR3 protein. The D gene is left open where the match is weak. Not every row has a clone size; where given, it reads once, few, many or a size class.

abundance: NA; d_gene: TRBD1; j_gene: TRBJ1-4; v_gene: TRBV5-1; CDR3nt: TGCGCCAGCAGCTCCGAGGGGACAGGGGGTGAAAAACTGTTTTTT; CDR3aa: CASSSEGTGGEKLFF
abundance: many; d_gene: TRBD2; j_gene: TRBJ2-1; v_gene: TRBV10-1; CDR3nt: TGCGCCAGCAGTCCGGGAGGGGGAAAGCAGTTCTTC; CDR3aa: CASSPGGGKQFF
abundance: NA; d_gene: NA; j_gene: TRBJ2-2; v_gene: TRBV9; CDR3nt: TGTGCCAGCAGCCCCCGTCTAGCGATAACCGGGGAGCTGTTTTTT; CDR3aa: CASSPRLAITGELFF
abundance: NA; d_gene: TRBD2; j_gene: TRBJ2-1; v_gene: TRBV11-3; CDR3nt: TGTGCCAGCAGCCCTTCGACTAGCGGGAGATATGGTGAGCAGTTCTTC; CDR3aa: CASSPSTSGRYGEQFF
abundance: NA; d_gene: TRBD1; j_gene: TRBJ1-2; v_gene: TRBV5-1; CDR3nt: TGCGCCAGCAGCTTGAAAACAGGGGAGGTTTATGGCTACACCTTC; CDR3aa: CASSLKTGEVYGYTF
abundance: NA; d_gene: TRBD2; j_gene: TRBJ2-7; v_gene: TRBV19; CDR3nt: TGTGCCAGTAGCCCAATGGGGACTAGCGGGGGGCAGGAGCAGTACTTC; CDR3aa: CASSPMGTSGGQEQYF
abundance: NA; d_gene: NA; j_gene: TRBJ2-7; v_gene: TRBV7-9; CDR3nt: TGTGCCAGCAGCCCAGGATGGCGCGAGCAGTACTTC; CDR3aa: CASSPGWREQYF
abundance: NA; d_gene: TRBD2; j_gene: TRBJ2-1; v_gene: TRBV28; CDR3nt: TGTGCCAGCCCCCCCAGACTAGCGGGGCGCTACAATGAGCAGTTCTTC; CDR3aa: CASPPRLAGRYNEQFF
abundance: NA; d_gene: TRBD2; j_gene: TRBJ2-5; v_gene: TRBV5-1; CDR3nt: TGCGCCAGCAGCCGAGCGGGAGGGGAGATCCAGTACTTC; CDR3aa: CASSRAGGEIQYF
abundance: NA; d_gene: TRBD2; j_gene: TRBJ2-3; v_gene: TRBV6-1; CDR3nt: TGTGCCAGCAGTGAAATCGCGGGGGTTACAGATACGCAGTATTTT; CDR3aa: CASSEIAGVTDTQYF
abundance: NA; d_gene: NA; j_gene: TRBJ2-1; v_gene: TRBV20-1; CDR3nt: TGCAGTGCTCCTCCGCAGTTCTTC; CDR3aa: CSAPPQFF
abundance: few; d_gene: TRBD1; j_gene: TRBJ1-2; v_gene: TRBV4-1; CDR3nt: TGCGCCAGCAGCCGGGGACAGGGGGCATATGGCTACACCTTC; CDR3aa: CASSRGQGAYGYTF
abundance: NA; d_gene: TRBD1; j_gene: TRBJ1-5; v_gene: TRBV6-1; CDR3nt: TGTGCCAGCAGTGAAGTGGGGACAGGGGTAAGGCCCCAGCATTTT; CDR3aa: CASSEVGTGVRPQHF
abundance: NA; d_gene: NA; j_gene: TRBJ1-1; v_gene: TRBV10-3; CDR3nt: TGTGCCTCGCGGCCAGATTTGAACACTGAAGCTTTCTTT; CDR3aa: CASRPDLNTEAFF
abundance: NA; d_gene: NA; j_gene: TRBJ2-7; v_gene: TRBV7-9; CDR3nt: TGTGCCAGCAGCCAACAGGGTTACGAGCAGTACTTC; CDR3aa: CASSQQGYEQYF
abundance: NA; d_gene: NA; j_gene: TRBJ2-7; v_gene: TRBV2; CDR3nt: TGTGCCAGCAAACGGGACTGGGCCTACGAGCAGTACTTC; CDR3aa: CASKRDWAYEQYF
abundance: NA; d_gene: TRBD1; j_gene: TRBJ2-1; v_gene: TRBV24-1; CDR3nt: TGTGCCACCAGTGATTTAAAGGGGGCAACCAATGAGCAGTTCTTC; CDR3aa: CATSDLKGATNEQFF
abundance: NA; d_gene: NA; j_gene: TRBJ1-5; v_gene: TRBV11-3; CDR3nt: TGTGCCAGCAGCTTAAAGCTGACAGCTAGCAATCAGCCCCAGCATTTT; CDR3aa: CASSLKLTASNQPQHF
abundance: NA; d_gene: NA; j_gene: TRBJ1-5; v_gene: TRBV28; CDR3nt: TGTGCCAGCAGCCCAGCAGGGGCAGGGATGGATAGCAATCAGCCCCAGCATTTT; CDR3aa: CASSPAGAGMDSNQPQHF
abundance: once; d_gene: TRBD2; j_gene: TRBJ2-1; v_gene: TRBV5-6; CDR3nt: TGTGCCAGCAGCTCCCTCTCGGGGGGGGACTACAATGAGCAGTTCTTC; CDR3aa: CASSSLSGGDYNEQFF
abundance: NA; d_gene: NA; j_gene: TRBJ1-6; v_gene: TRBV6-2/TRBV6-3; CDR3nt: TGTGCCAGCAGCCGAGAGGAAGGTTCACCCCTCCACTTT; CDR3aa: CASSREEGSPLHF
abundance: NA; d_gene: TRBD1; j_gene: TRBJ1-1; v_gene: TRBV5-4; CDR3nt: TGTGCCAGCAGCTTGGCCTCCCAGGGGGACACTGAAGCTTTCTTT; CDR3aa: CASSLASQGDTEAFF